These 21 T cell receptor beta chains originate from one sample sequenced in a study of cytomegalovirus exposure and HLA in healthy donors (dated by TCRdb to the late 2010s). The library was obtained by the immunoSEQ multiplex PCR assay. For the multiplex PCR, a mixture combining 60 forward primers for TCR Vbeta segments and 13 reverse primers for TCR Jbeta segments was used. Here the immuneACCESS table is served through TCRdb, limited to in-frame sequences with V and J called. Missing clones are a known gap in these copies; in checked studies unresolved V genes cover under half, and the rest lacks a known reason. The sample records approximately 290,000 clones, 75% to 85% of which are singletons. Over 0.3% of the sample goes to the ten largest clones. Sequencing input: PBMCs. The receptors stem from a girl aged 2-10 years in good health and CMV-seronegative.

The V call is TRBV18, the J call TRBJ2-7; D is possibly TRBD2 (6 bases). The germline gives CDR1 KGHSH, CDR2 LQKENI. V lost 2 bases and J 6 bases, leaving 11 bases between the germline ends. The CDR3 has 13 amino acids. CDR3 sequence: CASSPGGLREQYF. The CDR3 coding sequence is TGTGCCAGCTCACCAGGGGGGTTGCGCGAGCAGTACTTC.

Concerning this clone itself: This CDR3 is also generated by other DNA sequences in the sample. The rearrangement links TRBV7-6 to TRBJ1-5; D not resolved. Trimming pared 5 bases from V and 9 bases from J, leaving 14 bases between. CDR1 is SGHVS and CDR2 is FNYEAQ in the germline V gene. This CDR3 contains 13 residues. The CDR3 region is CASSHTFAGPQHF. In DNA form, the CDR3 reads TGTGCCAGCAGCCATACGTTCGCGGGGCCCCAGCATTTT. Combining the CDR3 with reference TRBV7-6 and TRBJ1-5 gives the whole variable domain GAGVSQSPRYKVTKRGQDVALRCDPISGHVSLYWYRQALGQGPEFLTYFNYEAQQDKSGLPNDRFSAERPEGSISTLTIQRTEQRDSAMYRCASSHTFAGPQHFGDGTRLSIL.

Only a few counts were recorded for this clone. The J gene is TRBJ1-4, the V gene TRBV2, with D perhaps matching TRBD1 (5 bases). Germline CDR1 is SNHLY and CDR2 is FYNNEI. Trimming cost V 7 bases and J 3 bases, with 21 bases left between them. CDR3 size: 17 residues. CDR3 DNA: TGTGCCAGCACATGGACACCGACTCCTTCCCCTAATGAAAAACTGTTTTTT. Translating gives CASTWTPTPSPNEKLFF. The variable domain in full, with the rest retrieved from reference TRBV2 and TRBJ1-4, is EPEVTQTPSHQVTQMGQEVILRCVPISNHLYFYWYRQILGQKVEFLVSFYNNEISEKSEIFDDQFSVERPDGSNFTLKIRSTKLEDSAMYFCASTWTPTPSPNEKLFFGSGTQLSVL.

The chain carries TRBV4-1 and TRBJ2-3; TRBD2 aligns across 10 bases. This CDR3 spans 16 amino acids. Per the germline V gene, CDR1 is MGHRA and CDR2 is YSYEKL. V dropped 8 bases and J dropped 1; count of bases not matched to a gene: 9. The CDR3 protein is CASAFRGTSGTDTQYF. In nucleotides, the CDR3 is TGCGCCAGCGCCTTCCGCGGGACTAGCGGCACAGATACGCAGTATTTT.

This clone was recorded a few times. The CDR3 region is CASSPGLETSRETQYF. The CDR3 DNA is TGTGCCAGCAGTCCCGGACTCGAAACAAGCAGAGAGACCCAGTACTTC. This chain uses TRBV28 with TRBJ2-5; TRBD2 might be the D (5 bases). Trimming removed 5 bases from V and 4 bases from J, with 20 bases in between. The germline V gene has CDR1 MDHEN and CDR2 SYDVKM. The length of the CDR3 is 16 residues.

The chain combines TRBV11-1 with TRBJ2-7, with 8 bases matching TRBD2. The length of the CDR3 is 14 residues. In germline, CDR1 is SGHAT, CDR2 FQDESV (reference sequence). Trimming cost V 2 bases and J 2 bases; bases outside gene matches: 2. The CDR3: CASSLTGGAYEQYF. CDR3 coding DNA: TGTGCCAGCAGCTTAACGGGGGGGGCCTACGAGCAGTACTTC.

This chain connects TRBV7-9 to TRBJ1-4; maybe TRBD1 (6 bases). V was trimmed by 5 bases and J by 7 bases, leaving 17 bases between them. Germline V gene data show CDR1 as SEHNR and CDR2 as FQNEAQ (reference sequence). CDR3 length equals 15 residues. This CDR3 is CASSAPRGGAEKLFF. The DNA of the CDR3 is TGTGCCAGCAGCGCCCCCCGAGGGGGGGCTGAAAAACTGTTTTTT.

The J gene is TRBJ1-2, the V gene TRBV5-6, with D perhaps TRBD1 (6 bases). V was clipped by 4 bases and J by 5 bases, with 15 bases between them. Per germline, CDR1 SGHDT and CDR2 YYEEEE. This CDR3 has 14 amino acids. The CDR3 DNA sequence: TGTGCCAGCAGCCACGCTTCAGGGGCTTATGGCTACACCTTC. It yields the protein CASSHASGAYGYTF. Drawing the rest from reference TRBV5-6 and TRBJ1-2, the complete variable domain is DAGVTQSPTHLIKTRGQQVTLRCSPKSGHDTVSWYQQALGQGPQFIFQYYEEEERQRGNFPDRFSGHQFPNYSSELNVNALLLGDSALYLCASSHASGAYGYTFGSGTRLTVV.

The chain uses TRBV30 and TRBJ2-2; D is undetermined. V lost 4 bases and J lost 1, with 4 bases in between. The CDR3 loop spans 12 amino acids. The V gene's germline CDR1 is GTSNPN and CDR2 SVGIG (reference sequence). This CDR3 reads CAWTGNTGELFF. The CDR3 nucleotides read TGTGCCTGGACGGGGAACACCGGGGAGCTGTTTTTT.

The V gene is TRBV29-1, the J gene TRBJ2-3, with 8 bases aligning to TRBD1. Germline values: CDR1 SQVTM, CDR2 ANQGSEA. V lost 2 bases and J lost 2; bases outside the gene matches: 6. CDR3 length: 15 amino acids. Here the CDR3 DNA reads TGCAGCGTTGAAAGTGACAGGGGACTCACAGATACGCAGTATTTT. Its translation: CSVESDRGLTDTQYF.

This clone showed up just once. The CDR3 bases are TGTGCCAGCAGCTTACAGGACATCGGGGAGCTGTTTTTT. Translated, it gives CASSLQDIGELFF. The rearrangement uses TRBV11-2 and TRBJ2-2, with TRBD1 as a possible D gene (5 bases). The CDR3 is 13 residues long. The germline V gene has CDR1 SGHAT and CDR2 FQNNGV. Trimming took off 2 bases at V and 7 bases at J, with 8 bases between the two ends.

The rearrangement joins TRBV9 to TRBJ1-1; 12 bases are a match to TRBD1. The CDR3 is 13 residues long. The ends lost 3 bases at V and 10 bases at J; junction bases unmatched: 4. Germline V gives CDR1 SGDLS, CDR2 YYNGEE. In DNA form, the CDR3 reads TGTGCCAGCAGCGGGGGACAGGGGGCGCGAGCTTTCTTT. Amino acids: CASSGGQGARAFF.

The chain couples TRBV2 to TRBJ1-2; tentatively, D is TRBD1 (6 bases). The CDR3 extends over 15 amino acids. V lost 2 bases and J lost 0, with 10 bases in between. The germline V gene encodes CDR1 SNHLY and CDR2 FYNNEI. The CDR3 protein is CASSELDSTNYGYTF. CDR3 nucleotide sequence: TGTGCCAGCAGTGAACTGGACAGCACTAACTATGGCTACACCTTC.

This CDR3 reads CASSPSRDLFGSGYTF. In DNA form, the CDR3 reads TGTGCCAGCAGCCCCAGCCGGGACTTGTTCGGGAGCGGCTACACCTTC. The J gene is TRBJ1-2, the V gene TRBV27, with TRBD1 as a possible D gene (5 bases). In germline, CDR1 is MNHEY, CDR2 SMNVEV (reference sequence). CDR3 length: 16 amino acids. V was shortened by 6 bases and J by 8 bases, with 25 bases between the two germline ends.

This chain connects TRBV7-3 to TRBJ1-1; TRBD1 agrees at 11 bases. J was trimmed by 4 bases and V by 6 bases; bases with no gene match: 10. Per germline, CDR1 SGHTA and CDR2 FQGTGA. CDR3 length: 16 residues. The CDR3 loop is CASSLLGGTGGTEAFF. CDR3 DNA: TGTGCCAGCAGTCTACTGGGTGGGACAGGGGGCACTGAAGCTTTCTTT.

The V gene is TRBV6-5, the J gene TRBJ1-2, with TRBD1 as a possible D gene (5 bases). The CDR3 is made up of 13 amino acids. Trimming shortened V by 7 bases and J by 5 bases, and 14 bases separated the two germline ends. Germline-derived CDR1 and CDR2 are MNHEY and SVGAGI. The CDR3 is CASKGAGQYGYTF. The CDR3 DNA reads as TGTGCCAGCAAAGGTGCGGGGCAGTATGGCTACACCTTC.

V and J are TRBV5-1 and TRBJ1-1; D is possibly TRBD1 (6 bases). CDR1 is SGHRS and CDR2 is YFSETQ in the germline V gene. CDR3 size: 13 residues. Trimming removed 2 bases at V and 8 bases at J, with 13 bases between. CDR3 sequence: CASSFQRTEEAFF. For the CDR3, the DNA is TGCGCCAGCAGCTTCCAGAGGACAGAAGAAGCTTTCTTT.

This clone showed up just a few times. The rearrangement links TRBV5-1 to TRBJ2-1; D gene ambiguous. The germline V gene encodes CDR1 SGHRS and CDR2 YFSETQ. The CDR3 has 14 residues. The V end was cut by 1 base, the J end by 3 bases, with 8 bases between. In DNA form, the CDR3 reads TGCGCCAGCAGCTTGAAGTCGGTCTACAATGAGCAGTTCTTC. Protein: CASSLKSVYNEQFF.

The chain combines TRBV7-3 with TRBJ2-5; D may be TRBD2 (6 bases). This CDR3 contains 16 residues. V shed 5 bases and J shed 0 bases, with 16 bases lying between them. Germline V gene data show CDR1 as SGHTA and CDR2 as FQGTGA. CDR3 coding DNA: TGTGCCAGCAGCCGAAACGGGGGAGAGTACCAAGAGACCCAGTACTTC. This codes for CASSRNGGEYQETQYF.

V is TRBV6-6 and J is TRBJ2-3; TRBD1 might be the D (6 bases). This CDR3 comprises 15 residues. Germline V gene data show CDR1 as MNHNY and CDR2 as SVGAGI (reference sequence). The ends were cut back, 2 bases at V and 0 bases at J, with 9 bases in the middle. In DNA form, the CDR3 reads TGTGCCAGCAGTTACCAGGGGATTAGCACAGATACGCAGTATTTT. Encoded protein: CASSYQGISTDTQYF.

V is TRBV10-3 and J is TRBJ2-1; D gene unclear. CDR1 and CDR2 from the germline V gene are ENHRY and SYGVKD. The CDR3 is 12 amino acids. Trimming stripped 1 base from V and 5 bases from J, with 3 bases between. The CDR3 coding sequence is TGTGCCATCAGTGAGTTTAACAATGAGCAGTTCTTC. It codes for CAISEFNNEQFF.